Below, 14 T cell receptor beta chains from the same sample are listed, as sequenced in a study of read filtering for tumor transcriptome and immune sequencing. From roughly 400 ng of RNA, a library with molecular barcoded alpha/delta and beta/gamma adaptors was made. TCRdb itself ran the reads through MiXCR, one entry per CDR3 protein. The sample carries around 130,000 distinct CDR3 sequences, over 10% recorded once. Material for sequencing was a population of CD138-negative cells sorted from bone marrow. The receptor set was obtained from a donor at least 40 years old with multiple myeloma.

At least ten counts were recorded for this clonotype. CDR3 in amino acids: CASSPSGGAPRRELFF. The CDR3, as DNA: TGTGCCAGCAGTCCTAGTGGAGGGGCCCCCCGCCGGGAGCTGTTTTTT. V gene TRBV2 combines with J gene TRBJ2-2; D perhaps matches TRBD2 (6 bases). CDR3 size: 16 residues. CDR1 SNHLY and CDR2 FYNNEI come from the germline V gene. V was trimmed by 5 bases and J by 9 bases, leaving 22 bases between them.

This clonotype was counted many times. The chain employs TRBV5-4 and TRBJ2-3; possibly TRBD1 or TRBD2 for D (6 bases each). With 4 bases removed from V and 0 bases from J, the gap between germline ends came to 15 bases. Germline V gene data show CDR1 as SGHNT and CDR2 as YYREEE (reference sequence). The CDR3 is made up of 16 amino acids. The CDR3 DNA follows: TGTGCCAGCAGCCTCCCAGGGGACTTTAGCACAGATACGCAGTATTTT. It encodes CASSLPGDFSTDTQYF.

A remark on this clonotype: Because it lacks the conserved phenylalanine or tryptophan at the end, this CDR3 is likely a read error. The V and J genes are TRBV2 and TRBJ2-2, with 10 bases matching TRBD2. Germline values: CDR1 SNHLY, CDR2 FYNNEI. The CDR3 has 14 residues. The J segment lost 4 bases and the V segment lost 7 bases, leaving 3 bases of the junction unmatched. This chain's CDR3 is CASKGLASTGELFY. CDR3 coding DNA: TGTGCCAGCAAGGGACTAGCGAGCACCGGGGAGCTGTTTTAT.

This clonotype was seen only a few times. In DNA, the CDR3 is TGTGCCAGCCAACCCTCGGCGGGGGAGGAAGATACGCAGTATTTT. Protein: CASQPSAGEEDTQYF. The rearrangement joins TRBV6-5 to TRBJ2-3, with 7 bases aligning to TRBD2. The CDR3 has 15 amino acids. V shed 8 bases and J 5 bases; nucleotides not matched to a gene: 13. Per germline, CDR1 MNHEY and CDR2 SVGAGI.

This clonotype was seen repeatedly, ten times or more. The chain couples TRBV6-1 to TRBJ1-1, with TRBD1 identical over 10 bases. Germline V gene data show CDR1 as MNHNS and CDR2 as SASEGT. Trimming removed 6 bases from V and 3 bases from J; junction bases left unmatched: 4. The CDR3 totals 14 residues. The CDR3 DNA sequence: TGTGCCAGCAGGACAGGGGGCGCGGACACTGAAGCTTTCTTT. Amino acids: CASRTGGADTEAFF.

The sample holds many counts of this clonotype. The DNA for the CDR3 is TGTGCCAGCAGCAATCGGAACAGGGCGAGCACCGGGGAGCTGTTTTTT. Translated: CASSNRNRASTGELFF. This chain links TRBV5-4 with TRBJ2-2; maybe TRBD1 (6 bases). Trimming took 4 bases from V and 4 from J, leaving 17 bases between them. The CDR3 length is 16 residues. The germline CDR1 and CDR2 sequences are SGHNT and YYREEE (reference sequence).

The V call is TRBV2, the J call TRBJ1-5; D is undetermined. The ends were cut back, 2 bases at V and 4 bases at J, with 12 bases in the middle. The length of the CDR3 is 15 residues. From germline, CDR1 is SNHLY and CDR2 FYNNEI. CDR3 in DNA: TGTGCCAGCAGTGAACGCTCAGGAGTGAATCAGCCCCAGCATTTT. Translating gives CASSERSGVNQPQHF. The full variable domain, in which reference TRBV2 and TRBJ1-5 provide the parts outside the CDR3, is EPEVTQTPSHQVTQMGQEVILRCVPISNHLYFYWYRQILGQKVEFLVSFYNNEISEKSEIFDDQFSVERPDGSNFTLKIRSTKLEDSAMYFCASSERSGVNQPQHFGDGTRLSIL.

This clonotype was seen many times. The chain has TRBV5-1 and TRBJ1-2; no firm D call. Germline V gene sequence: CDR1 SGHRS, CDR2 YFSETQ. The V gene lost 0 bases and the J gene lost 4 bases, with 13 bases spanning the gap. The CDR3 has 15 amino acids. In DNA form, the CDR3 reads TGCGCCAGCAGCTTGGATGAGGGCGGTGGCTATGGCTACACCTTC. Protein: CASSLDEGGGYGYTF.

This clonotype appeared many times. This sequence joins TRBV5-1 and TRBJ2-2; 8 bases match TRBD2. Germline CDR1 and CDR2: SGHRS and YFSETQ. The CDR3 contains 16 residues. V lost 0 bases to trimming and J lost 7 bases; unmatched junction nucleotides: 8. CDR3 coding DNA: TGCGCCAGCAGCTTGGAACCGGGGGGGCCCGGCGGGGAGCTGTTTTTT. Its protein is CASSLEPGGPGGELFF.

The chain couples TRBV4-1 to TRBJ2-1, with D tentatively TRBD2 (7 bases). V lost 3 bases and J 6 bases, leaving 15 bases between the germline ends. This CDR3 comprises 15 residues. Germline V gene sequence: CDR1 MGHRA, CDR2 YSYEKL. DNA of the CDR3: TGCGCCAGCAGCCAGGCTTGGGGGGGGGCCAATGAGCAGTTCTTC. Its protein product is CASSQAWGGANEQFF.

This clonotype was counted at least ten times. V gene TRBV3-1 combines with J gene TRBJ2-5; D call uncertain. The V and J ends lost 3 bases and 5 bases respectively, with 19 bases between them. Germline V lookup: CDR1 LGHDT, CDR2 YNNKEL (reference sequence). This CDR3 has 16 residues. The CDR3 reads CASSHDRYVSRETQYF. CDR3 sequence (DNA): TGTGCCAGCAGCCATGATCGATATGTATCCAGGGAGACCCAGTACTTC.

At least ten counts were recorded for this clonotype. V and J are TRBV19 and TRBJ2-1; D assignment may be TRBD1 or TRBD2 (5 bases each). V was cut by 3 bases and J by 5 bases, with 14 bases left in between. The germline V gene encodes CDR1 LNHDA and CDR2 SQIVND (reference sequence). The CDR3 is 15 amino acids. This CDR3 is CASSITGPFNNEQFF. The CDR3 DNA is TGTGCCAGTAGTATTACGGGACCCTTCAACAATGAGCAGTTCTTC.

This clonotype was observed many times. The rearrangement links TRBV28 to TRBJ1-5; 7 nucleotides agree with TRBD1. CDR1 is MDHEN and CDR2 is SYDVKM in the germline V gene. J was trimmed by 6 bases and V by 5 bases; bases with no gene match: 10. This CDR3 contains 15 residues. CDR3 in DNA: TGTGCCAGCAGTCCAACAACAGGGGCCCGTCAGCCCCAGCATTTT. Amino acids: CASSPTTGARQPQHF.

The chain combines TRBV19 with TRBJ1-5; no firm D call. V lost 4 bases to trimming and J lost 0 bases, with 10 bases between them. CDR1 is LNHDA and CDR2 is SQIVND in the germline V gene (reference sequence). The CDR3 is 15 amino acids. CDR3 amino acids: CASSTEAYSNQPQHF. For the CDR3, the DNA is TGTGCCAGTAGTACCGAAGCGTATAGCAATCAGCCCCAGCATTTT.